Shown below are 22 T cell receptor beta chains from a single sample sequenced in a study of CD8+ T cells in alopecia areata. Investigators isolated RNA and reverse transcribed it into cDNA to act as the sequencing template. Profiling relied on immunoSEQ multiplex PCR, and the TCRdb table lists in-frame clones only, not all of them. This table holds about 97,000 clones, about 40% found once. Specimen: CD4+ T cells sorted from blood. Receptors were obtained from a human donor with alopecia areata.

The chain couples TRBV9 to TRBJ2-7; the D call may be TRBD1 or TRBD2 (5 bases each). There are 14 residues in the CDR3. CDR1 is SGDLS, CDR2 YYNGEE, per germline. V was cut by 0 bases and J by 2 bases, with 9 bases left in between. The CDR3 bases are TGTGCCAGCAGCGTAGATTGGGGACCCTACGAGCAGTACTTC. Translated, it gives CASSVDWGPYEQYF.

This clone was recorded a few times. This chain links TRBV15 with TRBJ2-1, with 9 bases lining up with TRBD2. The CDR3 length is 15 residues. Germline-derived CDR1 and CDR2 are LNHNV and YYDKDF (reference sequence). After removal of 4 bases from V and 2 bases from J, the junction contained 3 bases not matched to a gene. CDR3 nucleotide sequence: TGTGCCACCAGCACAAGACTAGCGGCCTACAATGAGCAGTTCTTC. This encodes CATSTRLAAYNEQFF. The variable domain in full, completed from reference TRBV15 and TRBJ2-1, reads DAMVIQNPRYQVTQFGKPVTLSCSQTLNHNVMYWYQQKSSQAPKLLFHYYDKDFNNEADTPDNFQSRRPNTSFCFLDIRSPGLGDTAMYLCATSTRLAAYNEQFFGPGTRLTVL.

The table lists this clone with a few counts. The chain joins TRBV19 to TRBJ2-3; D is undetermined. Per the germline V gene, CDR1 is LNHDA and CDR2 is SQIVND (reference sequence). The CDR3 covers 13 residues. Trimming pared 6 bases from V and 2 bases from J, leaving 9 bases between. As DNA, the CDR3 is TGTGCCAGTAGGTTCGCATCCACAGATACGCAGTATTTT. This sequence encodes CASRFASTDTQYF.

This chain links TRBV28 with TRBJ2-5; 11 bases match TRBD2. The V gene end was trimmed by 8 bases and the J gene end by 1 base; junction bases not matched to a gene: 3. Germline V gene lookup returns CDR1 MDHEN and CDR2 SYDVKM. The CDR3 runs to 14 residues. The CDR3 region has the DNA TGTGCCAGCCAGACTAGCGGGATCCAAGAGACCCAGTACTTC. Protein product: CASQTSGIQETQYF.

The chain links TRBV30 to TRBJ2-3; TRBD1 matches 8 bases. V lost 0 bases to trimming and J lost 8 bases; unmatched junction nucleotides: 10. This CDR3 has 15 amino acids. Germline loops: CDR1 GTSNPN, CDR2 SVGIG (reference sequence). The CDR3: CAWSVTGANRGTQYF. The CDR3 DNA reads TGTGCCTGGAGTGTGACAGGGGCAAATCGGGGTACGCAGTATTTT.

The chain recombines TRBV30 with TRBJ1-5, with 8 nucleotides matching TRBD1. Germline V lookup: CDR1 GTSNPN, CDR2 SVGIG (reference sequence). The trim removed 7 bases at V and 0 bases at J, leaving 5 bases unmatched. The CDR3 runs 14 residues. In nucleotides, the CDR3 is TGTGCCTCGAGGACAGGGAATAGCAATCAGCCCCAGCATTTT. The encoded protein is CASRTGNSNQPQHF.

The chain employs TRBV4-3 and TRBJ2-2; 7 nucleotides line up with TRBD1. The germline CDR1 and CDR2 sequences are LGHNA and YSLEER. With V trimmed by 1 base and J by 6 bases, 8 bases remained unmatched. The CDR3 runs to 16 residues. The CDR3 reads CASSQAPTGAAGELFF. DNA for the CDR3: TGCGCCAGCAGCCAAGCCCCAACAGGGGCGGCCGGGGAGCTGTTTTTT.

The chain carries TRBV9 and TRBJ2-3; 7 bases align to TRBD2. The V gene's germline CDR1 is SGDLS and CDR2 YYNGEE. The CDR3 is made up of 17 amino acids. V lost 5 bases and J lost 2; bases outside the gene matches: 14. CDR3 amino acids: CASRDPPTSRSTDTQYF. The CDR3 coding sequence is TGTGCCAGCAGGGACCCCCCGACTAGCCGTTCCACAGATACGCAGTATTTT.

This chain links TRBV5-1 with TRBJ2-5; 10 positions match TRBD1. This CDR3 region has 15 residues. Germline V gene lookup returns CDR1 SGHRS and CDR2 YFSETQ. Trimming cost V 4 bases and J 5 bases; bases outside gene matches: 8. CDR3 bases: TGCGCCAGCAGCCGGGGACAGGGGTTCGAGGAGACCCAGTACTTC. Translated, it gives CASSRGQGFEETQYF. Drawing the rest from reference TRBV5-1 and TRBJ2-5, the complete variable domain is KAGVTQTPRYLIKTRGQQVTLSCSPISGHRSVSWYQQTPGQGLQFLFEYFSETQRNKGNFPGRFSGRQFSNSRSEMNVSTLELGDSALYLCASSRGQGFEETQYFGPGTRLLVL.

The gene calls are TRBV7-2 and TRBJ2-7, with 11 bases matching TRBD2. V dropped 6 bases and J dropped 3; count of bases not matched to a gene: 7. The CDR3 runs 15 residues. The germline V gene has CDR1 SGHTA and CDR2 FQGNSA. DNA for the CDR3: TGTGCCAGCAGTTTTAGCGGGGGGGCCCTCTACGAGCAGTACTTC. Protein product: CASSFSGGALYEQYF.

A few counts support this clone. The rearrangement links TRBV16 to TRBJ1-2; D is undetermined. The CDR3 sequence is 14 residues long. Between the trimmed V and J ends, which lost 4 bases and 2 bases, there was a span of 11 bases. Germline loops: CDR1 KGHSY, CDR2 FQNENV. CDR3 sequence reads: CASSRFTANYGYTF. The CDR3 nucleotides are TGTGCCAGCAGCCGGTTCACAGCAAACTATGGCTACACCTTC.

This chain connects TRBV2 to TRBJ2-1, with D possibly called TRBD1 or TRBD2 (5 bases each). Between the trimmed V and J ends, which lost 5 bases and 6 bases, there was a span of 11 bases. This CDR3 is 13 amino acids long. CDR1 SNHLY and CDR2 FYNNEI come from the germline V gene. CDR3 nucleotides: TGTGCCAGCAGTTGGGACGGCGCCAATGAGCAGTTCTTC. Protein product: CASSWDGANEQFF. The variable domain in full, completed from reference TRBV2 and TRBJ2-1, reads EPEVTQTPSHQVTQMGQEVILRCVPISNHLYFYWYRQILGQKVEFLVSFYNNEISEKSEIFDDQFSVERPDGSNFTLKIRSTKLEDSAMYFCASSWDGANEQFFGPGTRLTVL.

In DNA form, the CDR3 reads TGTGCCTGGAGTTTAATGGGGGGAGAGACCCAGTACTTC. This sequence encodes CAWSLMGGETQYF. The chain is built from TRBV30 and TRBJ2-5; tentatively, D is TRBD2 (6 bases). V was clipped by 2 bases and J by 4 bases, with 11 bases between them. In germline, CDR1 is GTSNPN, CDR2 SVGIG (reference sequence). This CDR3 has 13 amino acids.

The chain is built from TRBV2 and TRBJ2-1; the D gene is possibly TRBD2 (5 bases). This CDR3 has 15 amino acids. The ends were cut back, 4 bases at V and 0 bases at J, with 10 bases in the middle. The germline V gene has CDR1 SNHLY and CDR2 FYNNEI. In DNA, the CDR3 is TGTGCCAGCAGTGGCGGGTTTAGCTCCTACAATGAGCAGTTCTTC. Translation gives CASSGGFSSYNEQFF. The full variable domain, rest sourced from reference TRBV2 and TRBJ2-1, is EPEVTQTPSHQVTQMGQEVILRCVPISNHLYFYWYRQILGQKVEFLVSFYNNEISEKSEIFDDQFSVERPDGSNFTLKIRSTKLEDSAMYFCASSGGFSSYNEQFFGPGTRLTVL.

This clone appeared a single time. The chain uses TRBV11-2 and TRBJ2-1; 10 nucleotides match TRBD2. CDR3 length equals 16 residues. Losses at the gene ends were 3 bases for V and 4 bases for J; bases not matched to a gene: 6. CDR1 SGHAT and CDR2 FQNNGV come from the germline V gene. CDR3 sequence reads: CASSLWTSGLYNEQFF. The CDR3 nucleotides read TGTGCCAGCAGCTTGTGGACTAGCGGTCTATACAATGAGCAGTTCTTC.

The chain employs TRBV30 and TRBJ1-1, with unresolved D. The CDR3 extends over 12 amino acids. Trimming pared 5 bases from V and 4 bases from J, leaving 11 bases between. Germline CDR1 reads GTSNPN; CDR2 reads SVGIG (reference sequence). The CDR3 DNA follows: TGTGCCTGGGATCCCCTTTCCACTGAAGCTTTCTTT. Its protein product is CAWDPLSTEAFF.

The V and J genes are TRBV6-1 and TRBJ2-5; a weak D match, TRBD1 (6 bases). The CDR3 runs 15 residues. The V gene lost 7 bases and the J gene lost 5 bases, with 20 bases spanning the gap. The germline V gene has CDR1 MNHNS and CDR2 SASEGT. The CDR3 DNA sequence: TGTGCCAGCAAGGATGCAGGGGCAGATCGGGAGACCCAGTACTTC. Translation gives CASKDAGADRETQYF.

The J gene is TRBJ2-4, the V gene TRBV28; D uncertain. Per the germline V gene, CDR1 is MDHEN and CDR2 is SYDVKM. The ends were cut back, 3 bases at V and 4 bases at J, with 10 bases in the middle. This CDR3 spans 14 amino acids. Here the CDR3 reads CASSFRGVKNIQYF. DNA for the CDR3: TGTGCCAGCAGTTTTCGTGGGGTAAAAAACATTCAGTACTTC.

This chain joins TRBV5-1 and TRBJ2-2; D assignment may be TRBD1 or TRBD2 (6 bases each). The CDR3 sequence is 15 residues long. Germline V gives CDR1 SGHRS, CDR2 YFSETQ. The ends were cut back, 3 bases at V and 4 bases at J, with 13 bases in the middle. For the CDR3, the DNA is TGCGCCAGCAGCTCAAGACTAGGGGGCACCGGGGAGCTGTTTTTT. Translated, it gives CASSSRLGGTGELFF.

This clone was counted once. V gene TRBV5-1 combines with J gene TRBJ2-1; D may be TRBD1 or TRBD2 (6 bases each). V was shortened by 0 bases and J by 9 bases, with 16 bases between the two germline ends. CDR1 and CDR2 from the germline V gene are SGHRS and YFSETQ. The CDR3 is 15 amino acids. CDR3: CASSLDQGRYGEQFF. The CDR3 DNA follows: TGCGCCAGCAGCTTGGATCAGGGGAGGTATGGTGAGCAGTTCTTC.

V and J are TRBV20-1 and TRBJ2-5, with D unresolved. This CDR3 spans 11 amino acids. The germline V and J ends were trimmed by 2 bases and 3 bases, with 4 bases remaining between them. The V gene's germline CDR1 is DFQATT and CDR2 SNEGSKA (reference sequence). The CDR3 coding sequence is TGCAGTGCTAGAAACGAAGAGACCCAGTACTTC. As protein: CSARNEETQYF.

The chain joins TRBV6-5 to TRBJ2-3; D gene unclear. Trimming took 6 bases from V and 5 from J, leaving 6 bases between them. Germline V gene lookup returns CDR1 MNHEY and CDR2 SVGAGI. This CDR3 spans 11 amino acids. The CDR3 spells CASSLLDTQYF. The CDR3 DNA follows: TGTGCCAGCAGCCTATTAGATACGCAGTATTTT.